The rows below give T cell receptor beta chains drawn from one sample of a study of technical replicates of blood from a few donors. Generated by immunoSEQ multiplex PCR, the TCRdb table keeps only in-frame clones and is missing some. The sample yields about 73,000 clones, roughly 93% seen once. Input material: T cells isolated from PBMCs. These receptors all stem from a human donor in good health. Each CDR3 is given with its conserved first and last residue. A D gene is named only where the DNA matches it firmly. A row's size may be missing; if present it is once, few, many or a size class.

clone_size,d_call,j_call,v_call,cdr3_aa,cdr3_nt
-,TRBD1,TRBJ1-2,TRBV19,CASSTWTGMDGYTF,TGTGCCAGTAGTACTTGGACAGGGATGGATGGCTACACCTTC
-,TRBD2,TRBJ2-7,TRBV7-8,CASSLAGGGINEQYF,TGTGCCAGCAGCTTAGCGGGCGGGGGAATCAACGAGCAGTACTTC
-,-,TRBJ1-1,TRBV4-1,CASSQARGGLPMNTEAFF,TGCGCCAGCAGCCAAGCCCGGGGTGGGCTTCCAATGAACACTGAAGCTTTCTTT
-,TRBD2,TRBJ2-2,TRBV29-1,CSARTSVSGELFF,TGCAGCGCGCGGACTAGCGTGTCCGGGGAGCTGTTTTTT
-,TRBD1,TRBJ1-5,TRBV12-5,CASGLAGGGNQPQHF,TGTGCTAGTGGTTTGGCAGGGGGAGGCAATCAGCCCCAGCATTTT
once,-,TRBJ2-3,TRBV11-2,CASSPEAGLTDTQYF,TGTGCCAGCAGCCCCGAGGCAGGGCTCACAGATACGCAGTATTTT
-,-,TRBJ2-7,TRBV19,CASSVDPGRRVYEQYF,TGTGCCAGCTCAGTGGACCCGGGACGGAGGGTCTACGAGCAGTACTTC
-,-,TRBJ2-1,TRBV7-9,CASISDEGVYNEQFF,TGTGCCAGCATTTCCGACGAGGGCGTCTACAATGAGCAGTTCTTC
-,-,TRBJ1-5,TRBV7-9,CASSLAGTTQHF,TGTGCCAGCAGCTTAGCTGGGACAACCCAGCATTTT
-,-,TRBJ2-7,TRBV5-1,CASSPYHRETTLSEQYF,TGCGCCAGCAGCCCTTATCACCGGGAGACCACCCTCAGCGAGCAGTACTTC
-,TRBD2,TRBJ2-2,TRBV7-8,CASSNKGLGTGELFF,TGTGCCAGCAGCAATAAGGGACTAGGGACCGGGGAGCTGTTTTTT
-,TRBD1,TRBJ1-1,TRBV5-1,CASSLDGTGGRVNTEAFF,TGCGCCAGCAGCTTGGATGGGACAGGGGGTCGCGTGAACACTGAAGCTTTCTTT
-,TRBD1,TRBJ1-1,TRBV7-9,CASSWADRGWTEAFF,TGTGCCAGCAGCTGGGCCGACAGGGGATGGACTGAAGCTTTCTTT
-,-,TRBJ1-4,TRBV9,CASSVGLWGGGEKLFF,TGTGCCAGCAGCGTAGGATTATGGGGTGGAGGTGAAAAACTGTTTTTT
once,-,TRBJ2-5,TRBV11-2,CASSSSPALETQYF,TGTGCCAGCAGCTCTAGTCCAGCATTAGAGACCCAGTACTTC
-,-,TRBJ1-2,TRBV7-8,CASSQTGGYGYTF,TGTGCCAGCAGCCAGACGGGGGGCTATGGCTACACCTTC
-,-,TRBJ2-5,TRBV5-1,CASSPLGVPQETQYF,TGCGCCAGCAGCCCCCTCGGAGTACCACAAGAGACCCAGTACTTC
-,-,TRBJ2-7,TRBV6-5,CASSLGLSSYEQYF,TGTGCCAGCAGCTTGGGCCTCTCCTCCTACGAGCAGTACTTC